This TCR beta chain was captured in a study of siplizumab effects on memory and regulatory T cells. Trimming stripped 1 base from V and 6 bases from J, with 13 bases between. CDR1 and CDR2 from the germline V gene are LNHNV and YYDKDF (reference sequence). This CDR3 region has 14 residues. With respect to this clone: What it binds is not known.

Whole-study results and caveats: The naive T cell population seemed more diverse than memory cells and seemed a major contributor to the alloresponse. Researchers did not confirm the suppressive function of proliferating Tregs from siplizumab cultures.

Clones were sequenced by immunoSEQ multiplex PCR, and TCRdb holds only the in-frame ones, with some missing. Of under 150,000 clones listed, roughly 94% are singletons. Sample: non-Treg CD4+ T cells sorted from blood. This clonotype was obtained from a human donor in good health. This chain connects TRBV15 to TRBJ2-7; D gene uncertain. The CDR3 loop reads CATSRGGDGLEQYF. In nucleotides, the CDR3 is TGTGCCACCAGCAGAGGTGGAGACGGCCTCGAGCAGTACTTC.